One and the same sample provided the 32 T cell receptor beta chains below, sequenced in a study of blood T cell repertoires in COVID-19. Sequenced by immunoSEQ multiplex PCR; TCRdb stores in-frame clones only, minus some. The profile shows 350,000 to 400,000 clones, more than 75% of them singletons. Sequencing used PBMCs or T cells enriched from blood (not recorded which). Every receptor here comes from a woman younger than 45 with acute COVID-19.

In nucleotides, the CDR3 is TGTGCCAGCACAGGGGGGGCCAACGTCCTGACTTTC. Translated: CASTGGANVLTF. V gene TRBV6-5 combines with J gene TRBJ2-6, with a weak D call TRBD1 (5 bases). Germline V lookup: CDR1 MNHEY, CDR2 SVGAGI. There are 12 residues in the CDR3. Trimming cost V 7 bases and J 4 bases, with 5 bases left between them.

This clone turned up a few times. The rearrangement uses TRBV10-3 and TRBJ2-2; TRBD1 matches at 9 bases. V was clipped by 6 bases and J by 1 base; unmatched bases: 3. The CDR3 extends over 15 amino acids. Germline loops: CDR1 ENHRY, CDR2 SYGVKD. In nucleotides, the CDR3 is TGTGCCATCAGCCGACAGGGGGAGAACACCGGGGAGCTGTTTTTT. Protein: CAISRQGENTGELFF.

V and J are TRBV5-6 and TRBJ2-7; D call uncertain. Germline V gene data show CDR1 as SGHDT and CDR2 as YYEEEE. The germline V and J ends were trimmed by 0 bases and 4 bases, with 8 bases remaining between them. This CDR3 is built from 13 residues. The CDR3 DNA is TGTGCCAGCAGCTTGGGGGCTCCATACGAGCAGTACTTC. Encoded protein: CASSLGAPYEQYF.

The DNA for the CDR3 is TGTGCCAGCAGCCAAGGGCGGGGGGTCTTCCAAGAGACCCAGTACTTC. It yields the protein CASSQGRGVFQETQYF. The V and J genes are TRBV14 and TRBJ2-5; 8 bases map to TRBD2. After removal of 1 base from V and 1 base from J, the junction contained 5 bases not matched to a gene. Germline assignment: CDR1 SGHDN and CDR2 FVKESK. CDR3 size: 16 residues.

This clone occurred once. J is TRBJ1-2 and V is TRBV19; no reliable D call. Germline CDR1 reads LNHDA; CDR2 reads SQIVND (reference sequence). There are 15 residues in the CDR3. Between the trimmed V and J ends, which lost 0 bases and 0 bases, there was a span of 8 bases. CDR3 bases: TGTGCCAGTAGTATAGATCTGGGAGCTAACTATGGCTACACCTTC. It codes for CASSIDLGANYGYTF.

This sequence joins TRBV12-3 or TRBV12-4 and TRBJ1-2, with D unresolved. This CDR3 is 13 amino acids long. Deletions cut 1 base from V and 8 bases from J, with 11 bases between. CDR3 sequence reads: CASSLGGAIGYTF. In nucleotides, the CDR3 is TGTGCCAGCAGTTTAGGAGGCGCTATCGGCTACACCTTC.

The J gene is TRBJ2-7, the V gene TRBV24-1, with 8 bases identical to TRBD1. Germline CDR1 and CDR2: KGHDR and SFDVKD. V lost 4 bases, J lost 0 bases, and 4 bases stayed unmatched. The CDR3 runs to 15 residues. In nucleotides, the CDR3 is TGTGCCACCAGTGACGGACAGGGCCTCTCCTACGAGCAGTACTTC. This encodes CATSDGQGLSYEQYF.

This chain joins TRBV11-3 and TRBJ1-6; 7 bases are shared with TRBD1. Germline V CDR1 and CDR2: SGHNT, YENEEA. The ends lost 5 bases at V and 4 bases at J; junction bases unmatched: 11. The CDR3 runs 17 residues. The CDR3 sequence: CASSIHRGIAYNSPLHF. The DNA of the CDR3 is TGTGCCAGCAGCATCCACAGGGGAATCGCATATAATTCACCCCTCCACTTT.

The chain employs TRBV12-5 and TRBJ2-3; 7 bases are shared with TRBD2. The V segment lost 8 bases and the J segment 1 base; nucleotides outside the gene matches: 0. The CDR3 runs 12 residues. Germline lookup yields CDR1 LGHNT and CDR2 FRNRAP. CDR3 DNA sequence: TGTGCTAGTACTAGCGGCACAGATACGCAGTATTTT. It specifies CASTSGTDTQYF.

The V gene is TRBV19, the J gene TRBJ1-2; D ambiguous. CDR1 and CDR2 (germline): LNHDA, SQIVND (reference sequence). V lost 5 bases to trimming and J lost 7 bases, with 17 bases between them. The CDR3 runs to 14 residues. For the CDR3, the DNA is TGTGCCAGTAGTGTAATTTCGCAGGCGTTTGGCTACACCTTC. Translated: CASSVISQAFGYTF.

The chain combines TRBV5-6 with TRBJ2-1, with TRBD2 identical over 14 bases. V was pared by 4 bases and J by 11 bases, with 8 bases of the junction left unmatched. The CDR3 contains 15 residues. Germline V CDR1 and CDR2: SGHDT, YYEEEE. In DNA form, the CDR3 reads TGTGCCAGCAGCCTACTGACTAGCGGGGGGGTCCAGCAGTTCTTC. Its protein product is CASSLLTSGGVQQFF.

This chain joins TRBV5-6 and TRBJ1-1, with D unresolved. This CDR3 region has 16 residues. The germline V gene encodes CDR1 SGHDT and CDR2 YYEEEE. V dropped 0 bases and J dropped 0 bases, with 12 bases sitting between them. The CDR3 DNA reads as TGTGCCAGCAGCTTGGCCCCAAGCGGGGTGAACACTGAAGCTTTCTTT. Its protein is CASSLAPSGVNTEAFF.

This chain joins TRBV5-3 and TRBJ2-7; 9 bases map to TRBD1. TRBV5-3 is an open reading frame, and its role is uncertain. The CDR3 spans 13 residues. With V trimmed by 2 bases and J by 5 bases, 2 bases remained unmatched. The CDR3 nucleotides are TGTGCCAGAAGCTTCCGGGACAGGGACGAGCAGTACTTC. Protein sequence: CARSFRDRDEQYF.

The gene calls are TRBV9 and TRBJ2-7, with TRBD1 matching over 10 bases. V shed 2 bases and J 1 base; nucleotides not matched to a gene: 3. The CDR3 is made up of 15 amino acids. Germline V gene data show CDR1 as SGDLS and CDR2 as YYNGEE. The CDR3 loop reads CASSVGTGDSYEQYF. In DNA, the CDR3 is TGTGCCAGCAGCGTGGGGACAGGGGATTCCTACGAGCAGTACTTC.

The CDR3 loop is CASSPGQGDKNVLTF. CDR3 in DNA: TGCGCCAGCAGCCCGGGACAGGGGGATAAGAACGTCCTGACTTTC. The V call is TRBV5-1, the J call TRBJ2-6, with 11 nucleotides matching TRBD1. In germline, CDR1 is SGHRS, CDR2 YFSETQ. The CDR3 covers 15 residues. Trimming cost V 4 bases and J 10 bases; bases outside gene matches: 7. Combining the CDR3 with reference TRBV5-1 and TRBJ2-6 gives the whole variable domain KAGVTQTPRYLIKTRGQQVTLSCSPISGHRSVSWYQQTPGQGLQFLFEYFSETQRNKGNFPGRFSGRQFSNSRSEMNVSTLELGDSALYLCASSPGQGDKNVLTFGAGSRLTVL.

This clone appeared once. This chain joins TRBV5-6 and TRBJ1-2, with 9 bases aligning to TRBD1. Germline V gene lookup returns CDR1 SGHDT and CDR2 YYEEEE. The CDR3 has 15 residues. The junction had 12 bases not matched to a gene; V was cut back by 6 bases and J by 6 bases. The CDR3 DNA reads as TGTGCCAGCACCCTAACCGGGACAGGGATTGATGGCTACACCTTC. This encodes CASTLTGTGIDGYTF.

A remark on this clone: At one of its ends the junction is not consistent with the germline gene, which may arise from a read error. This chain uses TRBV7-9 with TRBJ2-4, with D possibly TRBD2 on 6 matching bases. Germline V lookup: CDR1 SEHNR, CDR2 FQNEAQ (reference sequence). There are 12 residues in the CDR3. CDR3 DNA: TGTGCCAGCAGCTTGCCCGGAGGGAGTAGGAACTTC. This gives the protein CASSLPGGSRNF. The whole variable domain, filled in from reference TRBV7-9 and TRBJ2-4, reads DTGVSQNPRHKITKRGQNVTFRCDPISEHNRLYWYRQTLGQGPEFLTYFQNEAQLEKSRLLSDRFSAERPKGSFSTLEIQRTEQGDSAMYLCASSLPGGSRNFGAGTRLSVL.

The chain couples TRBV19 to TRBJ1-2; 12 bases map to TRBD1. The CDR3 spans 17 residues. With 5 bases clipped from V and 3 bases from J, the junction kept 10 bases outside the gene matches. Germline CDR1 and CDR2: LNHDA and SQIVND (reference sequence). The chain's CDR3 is CASSPYGTGGHDYGYTF. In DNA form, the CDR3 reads TGTGCCAGTAGTCCTTATGGGACAGGGGGCCATGACTATGGCTACACCTTC. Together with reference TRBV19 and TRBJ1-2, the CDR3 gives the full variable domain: DGGITQSPKYLFRKEGQNVTLSCEQNLNHDAMYWYRQDPGQGLRLIYYSQIVNDFQKGDIAEGYSVSREKKESFPLTVTSAQKNPTAFYLCASSPYGTGGHDYGYTFGSGTRLTVV.

The DNA of the CDR3 is TGTGCCAGCAGCAGGGAAGAATCACCCCTCCACTTT. This sequence encodes CASSREESPLHF. This rearrangement joins TRBV6-5 to TRBJ1-6, with D tentatively TRBD1 (5 bases). Germline lookup yields CDR1 MNHEY and CDR2 SVGAGI. V gave up 6 bases and J gave up 10 bases, with 10 bases separating them. CDR3 length equals 12 residues.

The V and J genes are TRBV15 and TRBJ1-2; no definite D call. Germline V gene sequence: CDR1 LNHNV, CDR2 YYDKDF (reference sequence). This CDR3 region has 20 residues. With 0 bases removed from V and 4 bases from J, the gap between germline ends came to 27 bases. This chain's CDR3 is CATSRDLGLNRHSGFYGYTF. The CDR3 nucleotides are TGTGCCACCAGCAGAGATTTGGGCTTGAATAGGCACTCCGGATTCTATGGCTACACCTTC.

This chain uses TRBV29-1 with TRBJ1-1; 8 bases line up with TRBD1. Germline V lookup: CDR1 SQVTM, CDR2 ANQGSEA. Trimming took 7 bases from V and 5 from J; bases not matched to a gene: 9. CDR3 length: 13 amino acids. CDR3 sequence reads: CSGRQGRETEAFF. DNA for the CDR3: TGCAGCGGCAGACAGGGGCGAGAAACTGAAGCTTTCTTT.

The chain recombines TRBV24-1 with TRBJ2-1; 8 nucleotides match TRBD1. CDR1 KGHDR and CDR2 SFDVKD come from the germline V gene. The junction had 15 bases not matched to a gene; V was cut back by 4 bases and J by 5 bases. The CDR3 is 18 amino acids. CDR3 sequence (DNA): TGTGCCACCAGTGACCTCAGGACAGGGCTCGGGGACCACAATGAGCAGTTCTTC. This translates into CATSDLRTGLGDHNEQFF.

CDR3 in amino acids: CASRGETGGLQPQHF. The CDR3 region has the DNA TGTGCCAGCAGGGGCGAGACAGGGGGCCTTCAGCCCCAGCATTTT. The chain employs TRBV2 and TRBJ1-5; 10 bases match TRBD1. The CDR3 totals 15 residues. Germline values: CDR1 SNHLY, CDR2 FYNNEI. V was clipped by 6 bases and J by 6 bases; unmatched bases: 8. The full variable domain, in which reference TRBV2 and TRBJ1-5 provide the parts outside the CDR3, is EPEVTQTPSHQVTQMGQEVILRCVPISNHLYFYWYRQILGQKVEFLVSFYNNEISEKSEIFDDQFSVERPDGSNFTLKIRSTKLEDSAMYFCASRGETGGLQPQHFGDGTRLSIL.

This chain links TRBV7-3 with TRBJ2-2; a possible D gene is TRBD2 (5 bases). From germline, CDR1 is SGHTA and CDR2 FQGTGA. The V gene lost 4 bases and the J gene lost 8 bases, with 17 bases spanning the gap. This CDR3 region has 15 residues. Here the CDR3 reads CASSSAGPREGELFF. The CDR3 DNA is TGTGCCAGCAGCTCCGCCGGTCCCCGGGAAGGGGAGCTGTTTTTT. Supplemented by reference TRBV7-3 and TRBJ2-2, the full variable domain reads GAGVSQTPSNKVTEKGKYVELRCDPISGHTALYWYRQSLGQGPEFLIYFQGTGAADDSGLPNDRFFAVRPEGSVSTLKIQRTERGDSAVYLCASSSAGPREGELFFGEGSRLTVL.

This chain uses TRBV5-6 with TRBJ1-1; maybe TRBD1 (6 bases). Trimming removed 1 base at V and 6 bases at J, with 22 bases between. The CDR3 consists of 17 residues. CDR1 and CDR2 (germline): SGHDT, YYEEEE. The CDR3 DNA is TGTGCCAGCAGCTTGTTATTCTTTGGCAGGGGAACCGCTGAAGCTTTCTTT. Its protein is CASSLLFFGRGTAEAFF. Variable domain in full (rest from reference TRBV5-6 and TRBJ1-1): DAGVTQSPTHLIKTRGQQVTLRCSPKSGHDTVSWYQQALGQGPQFIFQYYEEEERQRGNFPDRFSGHQFPNYSSELNVNALLLGDSALYLCASSLLFFGRGTAEAFFGQGTRLTVV.

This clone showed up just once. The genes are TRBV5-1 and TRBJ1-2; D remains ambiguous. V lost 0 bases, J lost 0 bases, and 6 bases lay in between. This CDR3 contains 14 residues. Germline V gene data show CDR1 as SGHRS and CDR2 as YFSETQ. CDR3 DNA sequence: TGCGCCAGCAGCTTGGAACAGACTAACTATGGCTACACCTTC. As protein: CASSLEQTNYGYTF.

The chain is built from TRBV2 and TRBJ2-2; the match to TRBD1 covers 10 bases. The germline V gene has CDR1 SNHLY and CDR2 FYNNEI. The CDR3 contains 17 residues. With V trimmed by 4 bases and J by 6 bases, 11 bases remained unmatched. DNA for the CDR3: TGTGCCAGCAGTGCTTCGACAGGGGGCATCGGGTCCGGGGAGCTGTTTTTT. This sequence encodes CASSASTGGIGSGELFF.

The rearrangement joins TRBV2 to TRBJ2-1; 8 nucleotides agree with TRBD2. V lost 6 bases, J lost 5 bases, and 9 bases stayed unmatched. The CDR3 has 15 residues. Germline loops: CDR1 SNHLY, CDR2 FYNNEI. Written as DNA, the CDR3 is TGTGCCAGCAGGGCGGGAGGCAGGAGGGACAATGAGCAGTTCTTC. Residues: CASRAGGRRDNEQFF.

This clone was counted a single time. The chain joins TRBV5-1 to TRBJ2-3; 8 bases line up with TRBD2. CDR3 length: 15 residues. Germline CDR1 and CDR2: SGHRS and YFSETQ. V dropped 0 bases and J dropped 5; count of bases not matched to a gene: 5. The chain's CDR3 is CASSLDGGAGDTQYF. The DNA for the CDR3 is TGCGCCAGCAGCTTGGACGGGGGGGCCGGAGATACGCAGTATTTT.

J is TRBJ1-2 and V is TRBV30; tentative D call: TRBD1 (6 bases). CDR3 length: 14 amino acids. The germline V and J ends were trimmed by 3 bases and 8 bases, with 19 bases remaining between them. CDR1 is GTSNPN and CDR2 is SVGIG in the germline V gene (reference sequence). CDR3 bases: TGTGCCTGGAGGGAAACAGGGAAACTTAGGGGCTACACCTTC. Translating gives CAWRETGKLRGYTF. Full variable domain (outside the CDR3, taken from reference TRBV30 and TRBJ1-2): SQTIHQWPATLVQPVGSPLSLECTVEGTSNPNLYWYRQAAGRGLQLLFYSVGIGQISSEVPQNLSASRPQDRQFILSSKKLLLSDSGFYLCAWRETGKLRGYTFGSGTRLTVV.

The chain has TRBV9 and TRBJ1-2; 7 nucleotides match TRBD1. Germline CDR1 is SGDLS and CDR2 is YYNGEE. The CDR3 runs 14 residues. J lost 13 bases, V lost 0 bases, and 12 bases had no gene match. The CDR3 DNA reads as TGTGCCAGCAGCGTAGCTGGGGTTACAGGGGCAGTCACCTTC. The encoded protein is CASSVAGVTGAVTF.

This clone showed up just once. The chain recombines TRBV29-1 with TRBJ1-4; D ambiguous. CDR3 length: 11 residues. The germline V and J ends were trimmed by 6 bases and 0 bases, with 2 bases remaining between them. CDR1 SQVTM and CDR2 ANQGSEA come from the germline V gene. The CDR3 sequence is CSVSTNEKLFF. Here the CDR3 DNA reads TGCAGCGTCTCAACTAATGAAAAACTGTTTTTT. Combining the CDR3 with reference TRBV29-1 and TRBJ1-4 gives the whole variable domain SAVISQKPSRDICQRGTSLTIQCQVDSQVTMMFWYRQQPGQSLTLIATANQGSEATYESGFVIDKFPISRPNLTFSTLTVSNMSPEDSSIYLCSVSTNEKLFFGSGTQLSVL.